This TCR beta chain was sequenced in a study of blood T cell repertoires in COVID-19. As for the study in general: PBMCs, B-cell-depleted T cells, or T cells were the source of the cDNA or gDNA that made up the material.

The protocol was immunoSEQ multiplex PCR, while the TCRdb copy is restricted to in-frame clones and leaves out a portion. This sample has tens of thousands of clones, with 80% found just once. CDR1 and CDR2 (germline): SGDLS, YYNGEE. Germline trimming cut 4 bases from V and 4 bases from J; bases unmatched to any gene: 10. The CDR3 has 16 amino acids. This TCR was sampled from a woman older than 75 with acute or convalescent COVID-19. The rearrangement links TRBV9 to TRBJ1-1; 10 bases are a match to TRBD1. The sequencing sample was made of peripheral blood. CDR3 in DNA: TGTGCCAGCAGCCAAAACCGGGACAGGGGTTCCACTGAAGCTTTCTTT. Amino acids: CASSQNRDRGSTEAFF.